Described below is a single T cell receptor beta chain sequence and its context. Its antigen is not known. V was pared by 7 bases and J by 2 bases, with 6 bases between. Germline V gene sequence: CDR1 DFQATT, CDR2 SNEGSKA (reference sequence). The CDR3 totals 11 residues. TCRdb keeps only in-frame clones here, not all; method: immunoSEQ multiplex PCR. The table lists some 13,000 clones, roughly 92% of them singletons. The sample comes from a study of T cells and Merkel cell carcinoma outcomes. Study-level findings and limits: Repertoire plus T-cell density reportedly predicted Merkel cell carcinoma outcomes.

This chain connects TRBV20-1 to TRBJ2-4; D ambiguous. This TCR was recovered from a human donor with Merkel cell carcinoma. Sequencing used tumor tissue from Merkel cell carcinoma. CDR3 nucleotides: TGCAGTGAAGAATCCAAAAACATTCAGTACTTC. Protein sequence: CSEESKNIQYF.